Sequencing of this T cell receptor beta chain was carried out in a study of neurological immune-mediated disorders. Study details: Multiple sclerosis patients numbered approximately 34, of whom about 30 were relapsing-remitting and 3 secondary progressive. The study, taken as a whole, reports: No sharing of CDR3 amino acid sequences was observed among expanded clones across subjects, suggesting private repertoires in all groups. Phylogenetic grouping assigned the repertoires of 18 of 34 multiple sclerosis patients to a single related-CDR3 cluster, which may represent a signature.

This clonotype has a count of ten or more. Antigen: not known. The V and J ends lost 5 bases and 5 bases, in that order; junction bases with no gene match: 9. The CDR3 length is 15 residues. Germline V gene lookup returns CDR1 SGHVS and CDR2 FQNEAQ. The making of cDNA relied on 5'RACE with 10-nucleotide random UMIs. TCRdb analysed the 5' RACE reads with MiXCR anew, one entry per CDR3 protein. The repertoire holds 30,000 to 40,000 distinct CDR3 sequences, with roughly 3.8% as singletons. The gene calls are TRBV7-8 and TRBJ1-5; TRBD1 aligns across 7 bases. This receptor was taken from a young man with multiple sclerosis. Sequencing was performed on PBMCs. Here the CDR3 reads CASSPTTGRDQPQHF. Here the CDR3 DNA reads TGTGCCAGCAGCCCCACGACAGGGAGGGATCAGCCCCAGCATTTT.